This T cell receptor beta chain was sequenced in a study of beta chain features in type 1 diabetes. Study results and limitations: Moderate yet significant TCRB CDR3 shortening was seen in Type 1 diabetes patients in all four CD4+ subsets.

Germline CDR1 reads MNHNY; CDR2 reads SVGAGI (reference sequence). This CDR3 comprises 11 residues. The V end lost 11 bases, the J end lost 2 bases, and 9 bases lay between the germline ends. Sequenced material consisted of expressed TCRB transcripts (all of the isolated RNA was reverse transcribed). Reads from naive, central memory and regulatory T cell samples averaged about 3.3 million. Produced via immunoSEQ multiplex PCR; TCRdb's table is partial and in-frame only. The data show around 130,000 clones, 7% to 10% seen once. As regards this clone: Its antigen is unidentified.

This sequence joins TRBV6-6 and TRBJ1-2; D may be TRBD1 (5 bases). The sequenced sample was central memory CD4+ T cells from blood. The receptor's source is a man aged 25-45 years with type 1 diabetes. The DNA for the CDR3 is TGTGCCGTGGAGGGGAACTATGGCTACACCTTC. Translation gives CAVEGNYGYTF.